This T cell receptor beta chain was captured by sequencing in a study of OX40 agonist ivuxolimab in advanced cancers. Libraries were prepared by immunoSEQ multiplex PCR; TCRdb keeps only in-frame clonotypes and omits some of them. This sample has under 200,000 clones, with 94% found just once. This CDR3 spans 15 amino acids. Germline assignment: CDR1 SGHTA and CDR2 FQGNSA. The germline V and J ends were trimmed by 5 bases and 5 bases, with 18 bases remaining between them. Anyone with autoimmune disease history or systemic immunosuppression was excluded. The clonotype originates from an adult with an advanced solid tumor such as melanoma, head and neck, liver or kidney cancer. Specimen: CD4+ or CD8+ T cells sorted from blood, collected in a trial of the OX40 agonist ivuxolimab. The J gene is TRBJ1-2, the V gene TRBV7-2; D is uncertain. This CDR3 reads CASSNHLSAEYGYTF. The CDR3 bases are TGTGCCAGCAGCAATCACCTCTCGGCCGAATATGGCTACACCTTC.